The rows below give T cell receptor beta chains drawn from one sample of a study of CD8 T cells in Susac syndrome. MiXCR, applied by TCRdb to the immunoSEQ multiplex PCR reads, yields one record per CDR3 protein. Found here are some 300,000 distinct CDR3 sequences, around 91% of them singletons; the top ten hold around 0.18%. Sequencing was carried out using CD8+ T cells from PBMCs. The source is a human donor with multiple sclerosis. Both conserved end residues are part of each CDR3. D genes are given only for firm matches. Clone size, where shown, is once, few, many, or a class for clones that have expanded.

d_gene	v_gene	abundance	j_gene	CDR3nt	CDR3aa
NA	TRBV7-9	NA	TRBJ2-7	TGTGCCAGCAGCTTTTCCCAGGTATGGGGCTACGAGCAGTACTTC	CASSFSQVWGYEQYF
TRBD1	TRBV27	NA	TRBJ2-2	TGTGCCAACAGTTGGCAGGGGGCGAGCGGGGAGCTGTTTTTT	CANSWQGASGELFF
TRBD1	TRBV12-3/TRBV12-4	NA	TRBJ1-6	TGTGCCAGCAGCGACAGGGGTTATAATTCACCCCTCCACTTT	CASSDRGYNSPLHF
TRBD2	TRBV28	NA	TRBJ2-1	TGTGCCAGCAGTTTCATGGCTAGCGGGAACAATGAGCAGTTCTTC	CASSFMASGNNEQFF
NA	TRBV27	NA	TRBJ1-3	TGTGCCAGCAGTTTAGGGATCAGCTCTGGAAACACCATATATTTT	CASSLGISSGNTIYF
NA	TRBV5-1	once	TRBJ2-7	TGCGCCAGCAGCTTGGATGCAAACTACGAGCAGTACTTC	CASSLDANYEQYF
NA	TRBV10-3	NA	TRBJ2-7	TGTGCCATCAGTGAGTCGGGGACTGCTGGGTCGTACGAGCAGTACTTC	CAISESGTAGSYEQYF
NA	TRBV16	NA	TRBJ2-7	TGTGCCAGCAGCCAATGGGAACAGCCGTCCTACGAGCAGTACTTC	CASSQWEQPSYEQYF
NA	TRBV7-3	NA	TRBJ2-2	TGTGCCAGCGGAGGCCACACCGCGAACACCGGGGAGCTGTTTTTT	CASGGHTANTGELFF
NA	TRBV7-9	NA	TRBJ2-7	TGTGCCAGCAGCTTAACGGGCCCCGCGGTCTACGAGCAGTACTTC	CASSLTGPAVYEQYF
TRBD1	TRBV3-1	NA	TRBJ2-7	TGTGCCAGCAGCCTTCCGACAGGGATCGACGAGCAGTACTTC	CASSLPTGIDEQYF
TRBD1	TRBV29-1	NA	TRBJ2-7	TGCAGCGCTACTACAGGGGGTCCCGACGAGCAGTACTTC	CSATTGGPDEQYF
NA	TRBV14	NA	TRBJ2-5	TGTGCCAGCAGCCCAGGACGAGGAGTCCAGTACTTC	CASSPGRGVQYF
NA	TRBV6-1	NA	TRBJ2-7	TGTGCCAGCAGACCGGGACTCGCCTACGAGCAGTACTTC	CASRPGLAYEQYF
TRBD2	TRBV19	NA	TRBJ2-1	TGTGCCAGTAGCGTTCGGGGGGGAACCAACAATGAGCAGTTCTTC	CASSVRGGTNNEQFF
NA	TRBV11-2	NA	TRBJ1-1	TGTGCCAGCAGCCCCTACGTCCGCGACACTGAAGCTTTCTTT	CASSPYVRDTEAFF
TRBD1	TRBV6-2/TRBV6-3	NA	TRBJ2-1	TGTGCCAGCAGTTCCCGACAGGGGGAGGTAGATGAGCAGTTCTTC	CASSSRQGEVDEQFF
NA	TRBV20-1	NA	TRBJ2-2	TGCAGTGCTAGCGGAAGTAACACCGGGGAGCTGTTTTTT	CSASGSNTGELFF
NA	TRBV7-9	NA	TRBJ2-7	TGTGCCAGCAGGACTGCCCTTAGCGGAGACTACGAGCAGTACTTC	CASRTALSGDYEQYF
NA	TRBV9	NA	TRBJ2-3	TGTGCCAGCAGCGTGGGGGGCGGGAGCCCCGCAGATACGCAGTATTTT	CASSVGGGSPADTQYF
NA	TRBV20-1	NA	TRBJ1-1	TGCAGTGCTTATACGGGTAGTGGCGACACTGAAGCTTTCTTT	CSAYTGSGDTEAFF
TRBD2	TRBV20-1	NA	TRBJ2-1	TGCAGTGCTAGTTCGACTAGCACGTGGGAGCAGTTCTTC	CSASSTSTWEQFF
NA	TRBV7-9	once	TRBJ2-5	TGTGCCAGCAGCTCGGGACACCAAGAGACCCAGTACTTC	CASSSGHQETQYF
NA	TRBV13	NA	TRBJ1-2	TGTGCCAGCAGCTTATCCCAATATGGCTACACCTTC	CASSLSQYGYTF
TRBD1	TRBV4-1	NA	TRBJ1-1	TGCGCCAGCAGCCAAGAAACAGGGGGTCCCGCTGAAGCTTTCTTT	CASSQETGGPAEAFF
NA	TRBV28	few	TRBJ2-7	TGTGCCAGCAGTTTGAACGAGCAGTACTTC	CASSLNEQYF
NA	TRBV7-9	NA	TRBJ2-7	TGTGCCAGCAGCCCAGGATGGGGGAGAAATGACGAGCAGTACTTC	CASSPGWGRNDEQYF
NA	TRBV20-1	NA	TRBJ2-2	TGCAGTGCTAGACCAACTCCCGGAGTTACCGGGGAGCTGTTTTTT	CSARPTPGVTGELFF